This entry is about one TCR beta chain. The record originates from a study of blood T cell repertoires in COVID-19. Germline V CDR1 and CDR2: SGHVS, FNYEAQ. Losses at the gene ends were 1 base for V and 4 bases for J; bases not matched to a gene: 8. The CDR3 sequence is 16 residues long. Original processing methods: Amplification from reference gene primers served as the basis for estimated nucleated cell counts. Some clones are missing from TCRdb's copy, which holds only in-frame ones; the method was immunoSEQ multiplex PCR. V, J and clone size reflect that table, while D and trimming were determined from the DNA. The sample has 65,000 to 90,000 clones; more than 70% are singletons.

The source material was peripheral blood. This sequence originates from a woman at least 80 years old in a cohort sampled during active or convalescent COVID-19. V and J are TRBV7-6 and TRBJ1-1, with 8 bases matching TRBD1. The CDR3 is CASSLEQGGGFTEAFF. CDR3 sequence (DNA): TGTGCCAGCAGCTTAGAACAGGGGGGGGGTTTCACTGAAGCTTTCTTT.